Below are 30 T cell receptor beta chains sequenced from a single sample in a study of blood T cells in healthy people across ages. PCR was performed a second time for about 7 to 12 cycles using a sample-barcoded 5' primer and a J-beta primer mix. A single record per CDR3 protein comes from TCRdb applying MiXCR to the 5' RACE reads. The profile shows around 1.5 million distinct CDR3 sequences, roughly 30% of them singletons. Sample: blood. These receptors came from a woman in her twenties or thirties in good health.

Only a few counts were recorded for this clonotype. The rearrangement links TRBV6-5 to TRBJ2-3; TRBD1 is a possible D gene (5 bases). V was trimmed by 1 base and J by 4 bases, leaving 12 bases between them. Germline CDR1 reads MNHEY; CDR2 reads SVGAGI. CDR3 length equals 15 residues. CDR3 region: CASSYFQGIPDTQYF. CDR3 in DNA: TGTGCCAGCAGTTACTTCCAGGGTATCCCAGATACGCAGTATTTT.

The chain joins TRBV20-1 to TRBJ2-2; weak D call: TRBD1 (6 bases). Germline assignment: CDR1 DFQATT and CDR2 SNEGSKA (reference sequence). The CDR3 length is 14 residues. Trimming took off 4 bases at V and 1 base at J, with 10 bases between the two ends. The CDR3 DNA reads as TGCAGTGCTACCAAGGGACAGAACACCGGGGAGCTGTTTTTT. Its translation is CSATKGQNTGELFF.

V usage is TRBV7-9 and J usage is TRBJ2-3; 10 bases are shared with TRBD2. The CDR3 extends over 14 amino acids. Germline V gives CDR1 SEHNR, CDR2 FQNEAQ (reference sequence). J was trimmed by 4 bases and V by 6 bases; bases with no gene match: 4. This CDR3 is CASRTSGHPDTQYF. The CDR3 DNA sequence: TGTGCCAGCAGGACTAGCGGGCACCCAGATACGCAGTATTTT.

The table lists this clonotype with a few counts. The chain combines TRBV7-8 with TRBJ2-3; no definite D call. The germline V gene encodes CDR1 SGHVS and CDR2 FQNEAQ. The length of the CDR3 is 12 residues. The V gene lost 5 bases and the J gene lost 4 bases, with 7 bases spanning the gap. CDR3 in amino acids: CASSPHSDTQYF. The CDR3 nucleotides are TGTGCCAGCAGCCCCCATTCAGATACGCAGTATTTT. Combining the CDR3 with reference TRBV7-8 and TRBJ2-3 gives the whole variable domain GAGVSQSPRYKVAKRGQDVALRCDPISGHVSLFWYQQALGQGPEFLTYFQNEAQLDKSGLPSDRFFAERPEGSVSTLKIQRTQQEDSAVYLCASSPHSDTQYFGPGTRLTVL.

The V and J genes are TRBV15 and TRBJ1-1; 9 nucleotides agree with TRBD1. J lost 5 bases, V lost 1 base, and 14 bases had no gene match. This CDR3 has 18 residues. The V gene's germline CDR1 is LNHNV and CDR2 YYDKDF (reference sequence). CDR3 nucleotide sequence: TGTGCCACCAGCAGAGTCAAAACGGCGACAGGGGGAAAGACTGAAGCTTTCTTT. Translation gives CATSRVKTATGGKTEAFF.

J is TRBJ2-7 and V is TRBV20-1, with a weak D call TRBD2 (5 bases). Germline lookup yields CDR1 DFQATT and CDR2 SNEGSKA (reference sequence). The CDR3 is made up of 14 amino acids. Trimming pared 2 bases from V and 1 base from J, leaving 12 bases between. The CDR3 DNA follows: TGCAGTGCTAGACTCCTCCGACTATCCTACGAGCAGTACTTC. It is translated as CSARLLRLSYEQYF.

In DNA form, the CDR3 reads TGTGCCAGCTCACCACAGGGGTCAGATCAGCCCCAGCATTTT. Its translation is CASSPQGSDQPQHF. The rearrangement links TRBV18 to TRBJ1-5, with TRBD1 as a possible D gene (5 bases). This CDR3 has 14 amino acids. Trimming pared 1 base from V and 5 bases from J, leaving 9 bases between. CDR1 KGHSH and CDR2 LQKENI come from the germline V gene.

The V call is TRBV29-1, the J call TRBJ1-1; D remains unclear. Germline-derived CDR1 and CDR2 are SQVTM and ANQGSEA. Trimming took off 4 bases at V and 10 bases at J, with 7 bases between the two ends. This CDR3 comprises 9 residues. DNA for the CDR3: TGCAGCGTTGGAGGAGGAGCTTTCTTT. It translates to CSVGGGAFF.

This clonotype was observed a handful of times. The rearrangement uses TRBV5-1 and TRBJ2-7; TRBD2 matches at 8 bases. V gave up 0 bases and J gave up 3 bases; unmatched junction bases: 11. The CDR3 is 17 amino acids. Germline CDR1 reads SGHRS; CDR2 reads YFSETQ. The DNA of the CDR3 is TGCGCCAGCAGCTTGGACTTGGGACTAGGAAACGGCTACGAGCAGTACTTC. It specifies CASSLDLGLGNGYEQYF.

The genes are TRBV12-3 or TRBV12-4 and TRBJ1-1; perhaps TRBD1 as D (5 bases). V was shortened by 6 bases and J by 5 bases, with 13 bases between the two germline ends. The CDR3 runs to 13 residues. This CDR3 is CASRLTGATEAFF. CDR3 DNA: TGTGCCAGCAGGCTAACAGGAGCAACTGAAGCTTTCTTT.

The chain carries TRBV9 and TRBJ2-5; D tentatively fits TRBD1 or TRBD2 (6 bases each). Germline V CDR1 and CDR2: SGDLS, YYNGEE. V was cut by 0 bases and J by 6 bases, with 12 bases left in between. The CDR3 has 14 amino acids. Written as DNA, the CDR3 is TGTGCCAGCAGCGTAGATCTAGGGGGGCAGACCCAGTACTTC. Its protein product is CASSVDLGGQTQYF.

This clonotype was observed a handful of times. The chain joins TRBV4-2 to TRBJ2-5; TRBD2 matches 10 bases. V lost 2 bases to trimming and J lost 4 bases; unmatched junction nucleotides: 4. Germline-derived CDR1 and CDR2 are LGHNA and YNFKEQ. This CDR3 is built from 15 residues. In DNA, the CDR3 is TGTGCCAGCAGCCAATACAGCGGGAGGGGAGAGACCCAGTACTTC. This translates into CASSQYSGRGETQYF.

The chain links TRBV20-1 to TRBJ2-7; 11 bases match TRBD2. Trimming cost V 5 bases and J 3 bases; bases outside gene matches: 9. CDR3 length: 15 amino acids. CDR1 and CDR2 (germline): DFQATT, SNEGSKA (reference sequence). CDR3 amino acids: CSAAGASGRIYEQYF. The CDR3 coding sequence is TGCAGTGCTGCGGGGGCTAGCGGGAGGATCTACGAGCAGTACTTC.

The gene calls are TRBV3-1 and TRBJ2-5, with 9 bases matching TRBD2. The V and J ends lost 4 bases and 5 bases, in that order; junction bases with no gene match: 8. The CDR3 spans 15 residues. CDR1 and CDR2 (germline): LGHDT, YNNKEL (reference sequence). CDR3 in DNA: TGTGCCAGCAGCCCCATGCGGGGGGGCTCGGAGACCCAGTACTTC. This gives the protein CASSPMRGGSETQYF.

This clonotype was seen more than once but under ten times. The chain has TRBV27 and TRBJ2-7; 9 nucleotides match TRBD1. Trimming at V came to 6 bases and at J to 4 bases, leaving 10 bases not matched to a gene. Germline V CDR1 and CDR2: MNHEY, SMNVEV (reference sequence). The CDR3 runs 15 residues. CDR3 DNA sequence: TGTGCCAGCAGACCACTGGGACAGGGTGCTTACGAGCAGTACTTC. The encoded protein is CASRPLGQGAYEQYF.

In regard to this clonotype: Sequence at one end of the junction differs from germline and may be a read error. The chain uses TRBV6-1 and TRBJ1-5; TRBD1 agrees at 7 bases. The germline CDR1 and CDR2 sequences are MNHNS and SASEGT. The CDR3 totals 15 residues. DNA of the CDR3: TGTGCCGGCAGTGACAGGGTCGGGGGCAATCAGCCCCAGCATTTT. It codes for CAGSDRVGGNQPQHF.

Turning to this clonotype: Just one base apart from a much larger clone, this may be a read error. The chain joins TRBV5-1 to TRBJ2-1; D remains unclear. The CDR3 runs 15 residues. Germline CDR1 reads SGHRS; CDR2 reads YFSETQ. V lost 4 bases and J lost 1, with 12 bases in between. CDR3 sequence reads: CASSPSSTSYNEQFF. CDR3 coding DNA: TGCGCCAGCAGCCCATCAAGCACGTCCTACAATGAGCAGTTCTTC.

The sample holds many counts of this clonotype. CDR3 loop: CASSLNTGNSYNEQFF. CDR3 DNA: TGCGCCAGCAGCCTGAACACAGGGAACTCCTACAATGAGCAGTTCTTC. The gene calls are TRBV4-1 and TRBJ2-1; D might be TRBD1 (6 bases). V was trimmed by 4 bases and J by 0 bases, leaving 13 bases between them. The CDR3 totals 16 residues. Germline V gene data show CDR1 as MGHRA and CDR2 as YSYEKL.

This rearrangement joins TRBV28 to TRBJ1-2, with 7 bases lining up with TRBD1. The CDR3 runs to 15 residues. Germline CDR1 is MDHEN and CDR2 is SYDVKM. V shed 6 bases and J 2 bases; nucleotides not matched to a gene: 9. The CDR3 region is CASSHGQEGNYGYTF. As DNA, the CDR3 is TGTGCCAGCAGCCACGGACAGGAGGGGAACTATGGCTACACCTTC.

The chain combines TRBV20-1 with TRBJ2-3; 10 bases line up with TRBD2. The CDR3 has 14 residues. V was clipped by 5 bases and J by 7 bases; unmatched bases: 9. CDR1 is DFQATT and CDR2 is SNEGSKA in the germline V gene (reference sequence). CDR3 sequence: CSARRLAGANTQYF. The CDR3 region has the DNA TGCAGTGCTCGAAGACTAGCGGGCGCTAATACGCAGTATTTT.

J is TRBJ2-7 and V is TRBV29-1; D gene uncertain. This CDR3 has 14 amino acids. The V end was cut by 4 bases, the J end by 4 bases, with 17 bases between. The germline gives CDR1 SQVTM, CDR2 ANQGSEA. The CDR3 is CSVATSLGRYEQYF. The CDR3 nucleotides read TGCAGCGTTGCGACATCCCTGGGTAGGTACGAGCAGTACTTC.

The V gene is TRBV4-1, the J gene TRBJ1-3; 7 bases agree with TRBD1. Germline-derived CDR1 and CDR2 are MGHRA and YSYEKL. Trimming took 4 bases from V and 1 from J; bases not matched to a gene: 7. The CDR3 is 16 amino acids. DNA of the CDR3: TGCGCCAGCAGCCCCCCGGGACAGATTTCTGGAAACACCATATATTTT. This encodes CASSPPGQISGNTIYF.

V is TRBV3-1 and J is TRBJ1-4; D is uncertain. Trimming pared 0 bases from V and 0 bases from J, leaving 8 bases between. The CDR3 runs 16 residues. The germline gives CDR1 LGHDT, CDR2 YNNKEL (reference sequence). CDR3: CASSQDYPSTNEKLFF. The DNA for the CDR3 is TGTGCCAGCAGCCAAGATTACCCCTCAACTAATGAAAAACTGTTTTTT.

This chain connects TRBV20-1 to TRBJ2-1; 10 positions match TRBD2. The CDR3 loop spans 14 amino acids. V shed 6 bases, J shed 8 bases, and the junction held 10 bases outside the gene matches. CDR1 is DFQATT and CDR2 is SNEGSKA in the germline V gene (reference sequence). DNA of the CDR3: TGCAGTGCCCCGCAGCGGGAGGGCCGAGATGAGCAGTTCTTC. Amino acid sequence: CSAPQREGRDEQFF.

Only a few counts were recorded for this clonotype. The chain links TRBV20-1 to TRBJ2-5; 8 nucleotides agree with TRBD2. Unmatched junction bases numbered 4, after V lost 3 bases and J lost 1 base. Germline V gene lookup returns CDR1 DFQATT and CDR2 SNEGSKA (reference sequence). The CDR3 loop spans 14 amino acids. Here the CDR3 DNA reads TGCAGTGCTAGTGAACTAGCGGTCCAAGAGACCCAGTACTTC. Translation: CSASELAVQETQYF.

Only one count was recorded for this clonotype. This chain joins TRBV6-1 and TRBJ2-1; 9 positions match TRBD1. After removal of 7 bases from V and 4 bases from J, the junction contained 5 bases not matched to a gene. Germline V lookup: CDR1 MNHNS, CDR2 SASEGT. CDR3 length equals 14 residues. The CDR3: CASTGTGIYNEQFF. In nucleotides, the CDR3 is TGTGCCAGCACCGGGACAGGGATTTACAATGAGCAGTTCTTC.

Ten or more counts support this clonotype. The J gene is TRBJ2-1, the V gene TRBV29-1; D might be TRBD2 (7 bases). V was clipped by 6 bases and J by 1 base, with 19 bases between them. The germline V gene has CDR1 SQVTM and CDR2 ANQGSEA. The CDR3 covers 16 residues. CDR3: CSVSGTWGGSYNEQFF. The CDR3 bases are TGCAGCGTCTCCGGGACATGGGGAGGGTCCTACAATGAGCAGTTCTTC.

The chain recombines TRBV6-2 or TRBV6-3 with TRBJ2-1, with 7 bases aligning to TRBD2. V lost 6 bases to trimming and J lost 6 bases; unmatched junction nucleotides: 17. CDR3 length: 17 amino acids. Per the germline V gene, CDR1 is MNHEY and CDR2 is SVGEGT. CDR3 loop: CASRDPLGSSGVNEQFF. CDR3 DNA sequence: TGTGCCAGCAGAGACCCCCTGGGGTCTAGCGGAGTCAATGAGCAGTTCTTC.

The V and J genes are TRBV4-1 and TRBJ2-5, with 8 bases aligning to TRBD1. The end of the DNA is better explained by TRBJ2-7, so the J call may be wrong. Germline V lookup: CDR1 MGHRA, CDR2 YSYEKL. The CDR3 contains 16 residues. Here the CDR3 DNA reads TGCGCCAGCAGCCAAGCACGGACAGGGTTCGGCCACGAGCAGTACTTC. Translated, it gives CASSQARTGFGHEQYF.

Comment on this clonotype: Mismatch with germline at one junction end may stem from a read error. The chain joins TRBV11-2 to TRBJ2-2; D is uncertain. Germline V CDR1 and CDR2: SGHAT, FQNNGV. The CDR3 spans 13 residues. The CDR3 protein is CAGSSVDTGELFF. In nucleotides, the CDR3 is TGTGCCGGCAGCTCAGTAGACACCGGGGAGCTGTTTTTT.